The entry below gives a single TCR beta chain sequence along with its context. This sample is part of a study of CD8 T cells in Susac syndrome. RNA totalling roughly 0.45 to 1 ug underwent reverse transcription with random hexamers. Amplification of the TCR beta CDR3 was carried out by immunoSEQ multiplex PCR, which spanned a total of 54 Vbeta and 13 Jbeta segments. TCRdb reprocessed the immunoSEQ multiplex PCR reads with MiXCR, giving one entry per CDR3 protein. The sample has fewer than 90,000 distinct CDR3 sequences, 90% to 95% seen once; the top ten hold roughly 0.45%. The source material was CD8+ T cells from PBMCs. The TCR sequence derives from a human donor with Susac syndrome.

CDR3 DNA sequence: TGTGCCAGCAGTTACTGGGGGGGGGAAACGTACAATGAGCAGTTCTTC. As protein: CASSYWGGETYNEQFF. This chain links TRBV6-6 with TRBJ2-1; 7 nucleotides match TRBD2. This CDR3 has 16 amino acids. Germline CDR1 and CDR2: MNHNY and SVGAGI (reference sequence). V lost 1 base and J lost 4; bases outside the gene matches: 7.